This is a list of T cell receptor beta chains from one sample in a study of regulatory T cells in long-lasting Graves disease. TCRdb reprocessed the multiplex PCR reads via MiXCR and lists one record per CDR3 protein. The sample consists of around 510,000 distinct CDR3 sequences, under 25% of them appearing once. Sequencing used peripheral blood mononuclear cells (PBMCs), obtained when the disease was refractory, from a patient treated with antithyroid drugs. All receptors come from a female donor with Graves disease. CDR3s include the opening cysteine and the closing phenylalanine or tryptophan. D genes are given only for firm matches. Expanded clones get a size class; other rows say once, few or many, or leave the size out.

size,J,D,V,DNA,CDR3
-,TRBJ1-6,-,TRBV7-8,TGTGCCAGCAGCTCCCCGAGGGCCAAAGTCAGTTCACCCCTCCACTTT,CASSSPRAKVSSPLHF
many,TRBJ2-5,-,TRBV5-8,TGTGCCAGCAGCTTGGCGTTGGGGTCGGAGACCCAGTACTTC,CASSLALGSETQYF
many,TRBJ1-2,-,TRBV7-8,TGTGCCAGCAGCTCACAGGTGAACTATGGCTACACCTTC,CASSSQVNYGYTF
few,TRBJ1-6,-,TRBV12-3/TRBV12-4,TGTGCCAGCAGTTCCTCCAGGGCCGACTCACCCCTCCACTTT,CASSSSRADSPLHF
-,TRBJ2-1,-,TRBV20-1,TGCAGTGGAGGCGGCGAGTTGGAGTACAATGAGCAGTTCTTC,CSGGGELEYNEQFF
many,TRBJ1-1,TRBD1,TRBV6-1,TGTGCCAGCAGTCGGGGGACAGATCCTGAAGCTTTCTTT,CASSRGTDPEAFF
-,TRBJ1-1,-,TRBV6-9,TGTGCCAGCAGTTATGGACCGGCCTTTGAAGCTTTCTTT,CASSYGPAFEAFF
-,TRBJ2-2,TRBD1,TRBV3-1,TGTGCCAGCAGCCAAGGGGTCCGGGACAGATACACCGGGGAGCTGTTTTTT,CASSQGVRDRYTGELFF
many,TRBJ1-4,TRBD1,TRBV18,TGTGCCAGACGCAAATGGACAGGGAACTATGAAAAACTGTTTTTT,CARRKWTGNYEKLFF
-,TRBJ1-2,TRBD1,TRBV3-1,TGTGCCAGCAGCCGGGGGACAGACTATGGCTACACCTTC,CASSRGTDYGYTF
-,TRBJ1-6,TRBD1,TRBV6-2/TRBV6-3,TGTGCCAGCAGTGAGGGGACAGGGAGGAGGTCCTATAATTCACCCCTCCACTTT,CASSEGTGRRSYNSPLHF
-,TRBJ1-2,-,TRBV29-1,TGCAGCGTCTCCGGGGCACCTAACTATGGCTACACCTTC,CSVSGAPNYGYTF
many,TRBJ1-2,-,TRBV12-3/TRBV12-4,TGTGCCAGCAGGTACACCGGGACAAGCTATGGCTACACCTTC,CASRYTGTSYGYTF
few,TRBJ2-2,-,TRBV7-2,TGTGCCAGCAGCGTCGTCTTAGGGGGGTTCACCGGGGAGCTGTTTTTT,CASSVVLGGFTGELFF
many,TRBJ2-7,-,TRBV7-8,TGTGCCAGCAGCCCCCCAGACAGCCAAGGAGAGCAGTACTTC,CASSPPDSQGEQYF
-,TRBJ1-6,TRBD1,TRBV4-1,TGCGCCAGCAGCCAAGATATGGGGACAGGGTCGGCGCCCCTCCACTTT,CASSQDMGTGSAPLHF
-,TRBJ1-2,-,TRBV20-1,TGCAGTGCGCGCGCCCGGTCTGACCGTATCTATGGCTACACCTTC,CSARARSDRIYGYTF
once,TRBJ2-5,-,TRBV6-1,TGTGCCAGCTCACCCCGTGACTTGTCCTTGGAGGCCCAGTACTTC,CASSPRDLSLEAQYF
-,TRBJ2-1,TRBD2,TRBV11-2,TGTGCCAGCAGTATAGCGGGATATGGCAATGAGCAGTTCTTC,CASSIAGYGNEQFF
-,TRBJ2-7,TRBD1,TRBV27,TGTGCCAGCAGTTCAAGAACCGGGACAGGGGCTGCCGAGCAGTACTTC,CASSSRTGTGAAEQYF
-,TRBJ2-4,TRBD1,TRBV7-9,TGTGCCAGCAGCTTTCCCCCCAGGGGGCTAGCCAAAAACATTCAGTACTTC,CASSFPPRGLAKNIQYF
-,TRBJ1-1,-,TRBV7-9,TGTGCCAGCAGCTCGGGAAGGGGGGCTGAAGCTTTCTTT,CASSSGRGAEAFF
many,TRBJ2-7,-,TRBV7-2,TGTGCCAGCAGCTTAGGGGGAGGGGGGAGCTCCTACGAGCAGTACTTC,CASSLGGGGSSYEQYF
few,TRBJ1-3,-,TRBV2,TGTGCCAGCAGCCCGGGCCCTGGAAACACCATATATTTT,CASSPGPGNTIYF
-,TRBJ2-1,-,TRBV28,TGTGCCAGCAGTTCCTCAGATTCCTACAATGAGCAGTTCTTC,CASSSSDSYNEQFF
many,TRBJ2-5,-,TRBV6-2/TRBV6-3,TGTGCCAGCAGTTACCATCTGACCCAAGAGACCCAGTACTTC,CASSYHLTQETQYF
-,TRBJ1-5,-,TRBV6-4,TGTGCCAGCAGTTTAACCGGGACATCAAATCAGCCCCAGCATTTT,CASSLTGTSNQPQHF
many,TRBJ2-4,-,TRBV7-3,TGTGCCAGCAGCTTTCGGCGGGCTACCAAAAACATTCAGTACTTC,CASSFRRATKNIQYF
many,TRBJ1-1,-,TRBV6-1,TGTGCCAGCAGTACACCCGGCGGGGACACTGAAGCTTTCTTT,CASSTPGGDTEAFF
many,TRBJ1-6,-,TRBV6-1,TGTGCCAGCAGTGAAGGGGTTTCACCCCTCCACTTT,CASSEGVSPLHF
many,TRBJ2-5,-,TRBV6-1,TGTGCCAGCAGTGAATTCCGCCAACAAGAGACCCAGTACTTC,CASSEFRQQETQYF
many,TRBJ1-1,-,TRBV12-3/TRBV12-4,TGTGCCAGCAGTTTCCGACAGAACACTGAAGCTTTCTTT,CASSFRQNTEAFF
many,TRBJ1-1,-,TRBV27,TGTGCCAGCAGCCCGGGGGTGGTGCGGGGCCTCTCTACGAACACTGAAGCTTTCTTT,CASSPGVVRGLSTNTEAFF
-,TRBJ2-1,-,TRBV27,TGTGCCAGCTCCTTGGGGGACTCATACAATGAGCAGTTCTTC,CASSLGDSYNEQFF
-,TRBJ1-1,TRBD1,TRBV5-5,TGTGCCAGCAGCATGGGGACAGGGAGCCGAATCACTGAAGCTTTCTTT,CASSMGTGSRITEAFF
many,TRBJ2-7,-,TRBV20-1,TGCAGTGCTAGCGGGAGAAGGTCCGAGCAGTACTTC,CSASGRRSEQYF
many,TRBJ1-1,-,TRBV29-1,TGCAGCGTTGGTCGACAGATGAACACTGAAGCTTTCTTT,CSVGRQMNTEAFF
-,TRBJ1-3,-,TRBV4-1,TGCGCCAGCAGCCAAGGGATTTGGGACACTGGAAACACCATATATTTT,CASSQGIWDTGNTIYF
many,TRBJ2-5,-,TRBV6-2/TRBV6-3,TGTGCCAGCAGTTACGACCCGCATACCCAGTACTTC,CASSYDPHTQYF
many,TRBJ1-2,-,TRBV14,TGTGCCAGCAGCCAAGATCTCGGGGGCTATGGCTACACCTTC,CASSQDLGGYGYTF
-,TRBJ1-6,TRBD1,TRBV4-1,TGCGCCAGCAGCCCGGGGACAGCTAATAATTCACCCCTCCACTTT,CASSPGTANNSPLHF
many,TRBJ1-2,TRBD1,TRBV28,TGTGCCAGCAGGGAACAGGGGACATATGGCTACACCTTC,CASREQGTYGYTF
many,TRBJ2-7,TRBD1,TRBV6-2/TRBV6-3,TGTGCCAGCAGCATCGGACAGGGAATTTACGAGCAGTACTTC,CASSIGQGIYEQYF
few,TRBJ2-7,-,TRBV5-4,TGTGCCAGCAGCGGGGTTTGGCCCGGTTCCTACGAGCAGTACTTC,CASSGVWPGSYEQYF
few,TRBJ2-7,TRBD2,TRBV10-2,TGCGCCAGCAGGGACTCAGCGGGAGGCCCGCAGAGCTCCTACGAGCAGTACTTC,CASRDSAGGPQSSYEQYF
-,TRBJ1-1,-,TRBV6-5,TGTGCCAGCAGTTACACAGGACCATACACTGAAGCTTTCTTT,CASSYTGPYTEAFF
-,TRBJ2-7,TRBD1,TRBV6-2/TRBV6-3,TGTGCCAGTTGGATCGGGACAGCCCTCTCCTACGAGCAGTACTTC,CASWIGTALSYEQYF
-,TRBJ2-6,-,TRBV6-1,TGTGCCAGCAGTCAGATAGGACCGGTCTCTGGGGCCAACGTCCTGACTTTC,CASSQIGPVSGANVLTF
many,TRBJ2-5,TRBD2,TRBV12-3/TRBV12-4,TGTGCCAGCACCTGGACTAGAGGGGAGACCCAGTACTTC,CASTWTRGETQYF
-,TRBJ1-1,-,TRBV2,TGTGCCAGCAGGGGGGGGGAAGAAGCTTTCTTT,CASRGGEEAFF
-,TRBJ1-3,-,TRBV10-3,TGTGCCATCAGTGATTGGGGGTTTGGAAACACCATATATTTT,CAISDWGFGNTIYF
many,TRBJ2-5,-,TRBV6-2/TRBV6-3,TGTGCCAGCAGTTATGAAGGCTACCAAGAGACCCAGTACTTC,CASSYEGYQETQYF
many,TRBJ2-7,TRBD2,TRBV27,TGTGCCAGCAGTTGGGGACTAGCGACAGACGAGCAGTACTTC,CASSWGLATDEQYF
-,TRBJ2-5,TRBD2,TRBV6-1,TGTGCCAGCAGTGGGGCTAGCGGGAGATTTGGGTTCTTC,CASSGASGRFGFF
many,TRBJ2-7,-,TRBV6-1,TGTGCCAGCGGAGACAGGAGGCGAGACGAGCAGTACTTC,CASGDRRRDEQYF
many,TRBJ1-6,-,TRBV7-2,TGTGCCAGCAGCCCCCGGGCGGCAGGGATTTCACCCCTCCACTTT,CASSPRAAGISPLHF
-,TRBJ1-5,-,TRBV20-1,TGCAGTGGACAGGAGACCGTATATAGCAATCAGCCCCAGCATTTT,CSGQETVYSNQPQHF
-,TRBJ2-7,-,TRBV4-1,TGCGCCAGCAGCCAAGATCGGGGGAAGTACTACGAGCAGTACTTC,CASSQDRGKYYEQYF